One and the same sample provided the 20 T cell receptor beta chains below, sequenced in a study of blood T cell repertoires in COVID-19. Using immunoSEQ multiplex PCR, the repertoire was profiled, and TCRdb retains in-frame clones only, with some absent. The sample holds 50,000 to 80,000 clones; 84% are singletons and the top ten take 5.6%. Sequenced input: peripheral blood. Receptor source: a woman aged 55-69 years with acute or convalescent COVID-19.

The table lists this clone with a few counts. The chain is built from TRBV5-1 and TRBJ1-5; D ambiguous. The V and J ends lost 2 bases and 1 base respectively, with 13 bases between them. Germline loops: CDR1 SGHRS, CDR2 YFSETQ. This CDR3 has 16 residues. CDR3 nucleotide sequence: TGCGCCAGCAGCTTCGCCCCGGCGGGGAGCAATCAGCCCCAGCATTTT. Protein product: CASSFAPAGSNQPQHF.

The chain is built from TRBV12-3 or TRBV12-4 and TRBJ1-1; D is undetermined. The CDR3 spans 12 residues. Trimming removed 2 bases at V and 3 bases at J, with 4 bases between. The CDR3 nucleotides read TGTGCCAGCAGTTTATCCGACACTGAAGCTTTCTTT. Translation gives CASSLSDTEAFF.

The rearrangement joins TRBV18 to TRBJ2-2, with TRBD1 identical over 9 bases. The CDR3 has 16 residues. Germline V CDR1 and CDR2: KGHSH, LQKENI. V trimming: 6 bases; J trimming: 3 bases; junction bases outside the gene matches: 8. DNA for the CDR3: TGTGCCAGCTCCCAACAGGGGGCAGTCGACACCGGGGAGCTGTTTTTT. Protein: CASSQQGAVDTGELFF.

This clone has a handful of counts. The V gene is TRBV6-5, the J gene TRBJ2-1; 11 nucleotides align to TRBD2. This CDR3 is 15 amino acids long. Germline loops: CDR1 MNHEY, CDR2 SVGAGI. V trimming: 6 bases; J trimming: 8 bases; junction bases outside the gene matches: 9. CDR3 in amino acids: CASSKASGGFDEQFF. The DNA of the CDR3 is TGTGCCAGCAGCAAGGCTAGCGGGGGGTTCGATGAGCAGTTCTTC.

This clone was seen just once. J is TRBJ1-2 and V is TRBV7-2; 9 positions agree with TRBD1. The CDR3 has 14 residues. J lost 4 bases, V lost 6 bases, and 6 bases had no gene match. Per germline, CDR1 SGHTA and CDR2 FQGNSA. This CDR3 reads CASSRPGQGYGYTF. The CDR3 nucleotides read TGTGCCAGCAGTCGCCCGGGACAGGGCTATGGCTACACCTTC.

The J gene is TRBJ2-7, the V gene TRBV4-1; 7 bases map to TRBD2. The CDR3 totals 15 residues. Trimming at V came to 1 base and at J to 7 bases, leaving 10 bases not matched to a gene. CDR1 MGHRA and CDR2 YSYEKL come from the germline V gene. Here the CDR3 reads CASSQGGTLAEEQYF. The CDR3 region has the DNA TGCGCCAGCAGCCAAGGGGGAACGCTAGCGGAGGAGCAGTACTTC.

CDR3 loop: CSVSGQGATEAFF. Here the CDR3 DNA reads TGCAGCGTCTCGGGACAGGGGGCTACTGAAGCTTTCTTT. This rearrangement joins TRBV29-1 to TRBJ1-1, with 12 bases aligning to TRBD1. There are 13 residues in the CDR3. V lost 6 bases, J lost 5 bases, and 4 bases stayed unmatched. Per the germline V gene, CDR1 is SQVTM and CDR2 is ANQGSEA. The full variable domain, with the rest looked up from reference TRBV29-1 and TRBJ1-1, is SAVISQKPSRDICQRGTSLTIQCQVDSQVTMMFWYRQQPGQSLTLIATANQGSEATYESGFVIDKFPISRPNLTFSTLTVSNMSPEDSSIYLCSVSGQGATEAFFGQGTRLTVV.

Comments on this clone: Other DNA sequences in the same sample also yield this CDR3. CDR3 coding DNA: TGTGCCAGTAGCCGGACAGGGAAGGAGACCCAGTACTTC. Encoded protein: CASSRTGKETQYF. The genes are TRBV19 and TRBJ2-5; 8 nucleotides match TRBD1. The germline gives CDR1 LNHDA, CDR2 SQIVND (reference sequence). CDR3 size: 13 residues. The V segment lost 6 bases and the J segment 5 bases; nucleotides outside the gene matches: 5.

The genes are TRBV29-1 and TRBJ1-2; TRBD1 might be the D (5 bases). Trimming took 0 bases from V and 8 from J, leaving 10 bases between them. The germline V gene has CDR1 SQVTM and CDR2 ANQGSEA. The CDR3 extends over 12 amino acids. The CDR3 DNA reads TGCAGCGTTGAAGATCGTGGGGCCGGCTACACCTTC. It translates to CSVEDRGAGYTF.

V and J are TRBV7-2 and TRBJ2-7; a weak D match, TRBD2 (5 bases). In germline, CDR1 is SGHTA, CDR2 FQGNSA. This CDR3 region has 15 residues. With 1 base removed from V and 1 base from J, the gap between germline ends came to 11 bases. The CDR3 is CASSLDPGLSYEQYF. Here the CDR3 DNA reads TGTGCCAGCAGCTTAGATCCGGGGTTATCCTACGAGCAGTACTTC. Complete variable domain (other parts from reference TRBV7-2 and TRBJ2-7): GAGVSQSPSNKVTEKGKDVELRCDPISGHTALYWYRQSLGQGLEFLIYFQGNSAPDKSGLPSDRFSAERTGGSVSTLTIQRTQQEDSAVYLCASSLDPGLSYEQYFGPGTRLTVT.

The J gene is TRBJ2-3, the V gene TRBV25-1, with TRBD1 matching 7 bases. The junction had 9 bases not matched to a gene; V was cut back by 8 bases and J by 1 base. The CDR3 consists of 15 residues. CDR1 and CDR2 from the germline V gene are MGHDK and SYGVNS. CDR3 amino acids: CASSRTGWGTDTQYF. CDR3 sequence (DNA): TGTGCCAGCTCCCGGACAGGTTGGGGCACAGATACGCAGTATTTT.

This clone came up once. This chain joins TRBV2 and TRBJ2-2, with D possibly being TRBD1 (6 bases). The V and J ends lost 4 bases and 7 bases respectively, with 16 bases between them. There are 15 residues in the CDR3. The germline CDR1 and CDR2 sequences are SNHLY and FYNNEI. As DNA, the CDR3 is TGTGCCAGCAGTGGGCAGGGGTCCCTCAGCGGGGAGCTGTTTTTT. As protein: CASSGQGSLSGELFF.

V gene TRBV5-1 combines with J gene TRBJ2-1, with 9 positions matching TRBD2. The CDR3 covers 16 residues. J lost 3 bases, V lost 0 bases, and 4 bases had no gene match. Germline-derived CDR1 and CDR2 are SGHRS and YFSETQ. For the CDR3, the DNA is TGCGCCAGCAGCTTGGAAGAAGCGGGGGGCTACAATGAGCAGTTCTTC. Encoded protein: CASSLEEAGGYNEQFF.

V is TRBV2 and J is TRBJ1-5; TRBD1 might be the D (6 bases). Trimming cost V 5 bases and J 8 bases, with 16 bases left between them. Germline-derived CDR1 and CDR2 are SNHLY and FYNNEI. The CDR3 covers 14 residues. Here the CDR3 reads CASSTDRPGEPQHF. CDR3 in DNA: TGTGCCAGCAGTACCGACAGGCCTGGGGAGCCCCAGCATTTT.

The chain is built from TRBV29-1 and TRBJ1-1, with 9 bases lining up with TRBD1. Looked up from germline, CDR1 is SQVTM and CDR2 is ANQGSEA. CDR3 length: 11 amino acids. V dropped 5 bases and J dropped 11; count of bases not matched to a gene: 6. This CDR3 reads CSVQQGAGAFF. The CDR3 region has the DNA TGCAGCGTTCAACAGGGGGCAGGGGCTTTCTTT.

The J gene is TRBJ1-2, the V gene TRBV6-6, with a tentative D call TRBD1 (6 bases). From germline, CDR1 is MNHNY and CDR2 SVGAGI (reference sequence). Trimming took off 2 bases at V and 4 bases at J, with 8 bases between the two ends. The CDR3 sequence is 13 residues long. This CDR3 is CASSYRGGYGYTF. CDR3 bases: TGTGCCAGCAGTTACCGAGGGGGCTATGGCTACACCTTC.

Comments on this clone: One end of the junction is discordant with germline, which a read error may explain. The V and J genes are TRBV5-1 and TRBJ1-2; 8 nucleotides align to TRBD1. Germline assignment: CDR1 SGHRS and CDR2 YFSETQ. The CDR3 runs to 15 residues. CDR3 bases: TGCGCCAGCAGGTTGGAGACAGGGGCCAACTATGGCTACACCTTC. Protein product: CASRLETGANYGYTF.

The V gene is TRBV5-6, the J gene TRBJ2-5; 10 bases match TRBD2. V shed 0 bases and J 2 bases; nucleotides not matched to a gene: 7. Germline V gives CDR1 SGHDT, CDR2 YYEEEE. CDR3 length equals 17 residues. The CDR3 loop is CASSLEAGGPRQETQYF. The DNA of the CDR3 is TGTGCCAGCAGCTTGGAAGCGGGGGGGCCCCGGCAAGAGACCCAGTACTTC.

This clone was observed a single time. The gene calls are TRBV11-3 and TRBJ2-7; TRBD2 matches 11 bases. Unmatched junction bases numbered 6, after V lost 5 bases and J lost 0 bases. From germline, CDR1 is SGHNT and CDR2 YENEEA. This CDR3 has 16 amino acids. The chain's CDR3 is CASSKGTSGTSYEQYF. The DNA of the CDR3 is TGTGCCAGCAGCAAAGGGACTAGCGGAACCTCCTACGAGCAGTACTTC.

The chain recombines TRBV6-6 with TRBJ1-1; 10 nucleotides line up with TRBD1. In germline, CDR1 is MNHNY, CDR2 SVGAGI (reference sequence). V gave up 10 bases and J gave up 5 bases; unmatched junction bases: 7. There are 13 residues in the CDR3. The CDR3 bases are TGTGCCACCATAAGGACAGGGGGTACTGAAGCTTTCTTT. Amino acid sequence: CATIRTGGTEAFF.